This TCR beta chain was retrieved from a study of cytomegalovirus exposure and HLA in healthy donors. Primers for the PCR totalled 60 Vbeta and 13 Jbeta. The method was immunoSEQ multiplex PCR; TCRdb's version includes in-frame clones alone and lacks a portion of them. The repertoire holds about 130,000 clones, with more than 80% as singletons. Regarding this clone: Its target is not known. The sample has other DNA sequences that encode this CDR3 too.

The CDR3 has 15 residues. The junction had 5 bases not matched to a gene; V was cut back by 5 bases and J by 3 bases. Germline assignment: CDR1 SGHTA and CDR2 FQGNSA. Notes on the study in general: In vitro assays verified that a few CMV-associated chains recognized CMV antigens specifically. Later work associated approximately 17,000 TCR beta sequences with HLA alleles at 0.05 false discovery rate. HLA restriction was apparent for most CMV-associated TCR beta chains in a later analysis. A few V segments could not be told apart, such as TRBV6-2 and TRBV6-3, and were left out.

V gene TRBV7-2 combines with J gene TRBJ2-7; 12 bases align to TRBD1. The receptor was derived from a male donor in good health and CMV-seronegative. Sequenced: PBMCs. The CDR3 reads CASSLGTGGIYEQYF. The CDR3 DNA is TGTGCCAGCAGCCTCGGGACAGGGGGCATCTACGAGCAGTACTTC.